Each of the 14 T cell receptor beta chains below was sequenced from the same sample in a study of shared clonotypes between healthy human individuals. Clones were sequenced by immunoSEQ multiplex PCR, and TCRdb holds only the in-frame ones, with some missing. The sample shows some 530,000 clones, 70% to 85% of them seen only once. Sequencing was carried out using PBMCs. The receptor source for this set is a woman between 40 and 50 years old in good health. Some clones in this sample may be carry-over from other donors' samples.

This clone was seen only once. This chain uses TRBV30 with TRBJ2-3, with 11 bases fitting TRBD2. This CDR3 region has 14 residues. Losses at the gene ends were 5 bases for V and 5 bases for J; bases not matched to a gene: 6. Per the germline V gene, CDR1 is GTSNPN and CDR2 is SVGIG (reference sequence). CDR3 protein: CAWSSGRSEDTQYF. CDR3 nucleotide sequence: TGTGCCTGGTCTAGCGGGAGGTCTGAAGATACGCAGTATTTT.

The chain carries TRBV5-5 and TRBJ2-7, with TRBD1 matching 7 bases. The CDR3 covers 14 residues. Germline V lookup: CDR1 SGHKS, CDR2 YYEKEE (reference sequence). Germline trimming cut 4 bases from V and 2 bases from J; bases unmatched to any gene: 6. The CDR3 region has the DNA TGTGCCAGCAGCCCCTGGACAGGAACCTACGAGCAGTACTTC. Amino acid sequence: CASSPWTGTYEQYF.

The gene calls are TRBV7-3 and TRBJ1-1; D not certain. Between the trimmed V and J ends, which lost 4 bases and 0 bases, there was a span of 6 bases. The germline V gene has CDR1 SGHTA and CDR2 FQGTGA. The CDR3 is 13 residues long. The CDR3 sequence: CASSSLMNTEAFF. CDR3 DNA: TGTGCCAGCAGCTCACTAATGAACACTGAAGCTTTCTTT.

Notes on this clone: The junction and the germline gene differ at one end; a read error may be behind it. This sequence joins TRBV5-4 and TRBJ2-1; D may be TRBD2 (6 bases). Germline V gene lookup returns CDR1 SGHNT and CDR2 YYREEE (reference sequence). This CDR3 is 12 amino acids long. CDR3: CASSIGFAGTIF. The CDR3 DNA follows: TGTGCCAGCAGCATCGGTTTTGCGGGAACAATCTTC. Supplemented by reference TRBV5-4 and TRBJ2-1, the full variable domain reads ETGVTQSPTHLIKTRGQQVTLRCSSQSGHNTVSWYQQALGQGPQFIFQYYREEENGRGNFPPRFSGLQFPNYSSELNVNALELDDSALYLCASSIGFAGTIFGPGTRLTVL.

The CDR3 loop is CASSLGRGLSYEQYF. CDR3 in DNA: TGTGCCAGCAGCTTGGGCAGGGGGCTGTCTTACGAGCAGTACTTC. The gene calls are TRBV11-2 and TRBJ2-7, with TRBD1 identical over 8 bases. The junction had 8 bases not matched to a gene; V was cut back by 3 bases and J by 4 bases. CDR3 length equals 15 residues. Germline V gene sequence: CDR1 SGHAT, CDR2 FQNNGV.

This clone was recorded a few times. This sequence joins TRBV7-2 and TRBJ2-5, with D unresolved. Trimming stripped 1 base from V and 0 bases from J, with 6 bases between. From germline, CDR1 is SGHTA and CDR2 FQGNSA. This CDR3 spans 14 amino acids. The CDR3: CASSLGDHQETQYF. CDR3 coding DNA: TGTGCCAGCAGCTTAGGGGATCACCAAGAGACCCAGTACTTC.

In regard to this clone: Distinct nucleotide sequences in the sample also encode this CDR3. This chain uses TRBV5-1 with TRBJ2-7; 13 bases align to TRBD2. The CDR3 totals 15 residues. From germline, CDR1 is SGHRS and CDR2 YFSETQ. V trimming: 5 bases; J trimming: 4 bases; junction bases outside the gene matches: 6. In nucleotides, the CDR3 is TGCGCCAGCAGTTCCGGGACTAGCGGGGCTTACGAGCAGTACTTC. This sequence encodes CASSSGTSGAYEQYF.

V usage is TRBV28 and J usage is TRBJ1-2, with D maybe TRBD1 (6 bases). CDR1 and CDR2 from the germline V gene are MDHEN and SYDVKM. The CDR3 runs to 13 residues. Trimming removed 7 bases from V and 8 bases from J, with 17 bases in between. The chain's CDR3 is CASTQSGVGGYTF. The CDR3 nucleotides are TGTGCCAGCACCCAATCAGGGGTAGGGGGCTACACCTTC.

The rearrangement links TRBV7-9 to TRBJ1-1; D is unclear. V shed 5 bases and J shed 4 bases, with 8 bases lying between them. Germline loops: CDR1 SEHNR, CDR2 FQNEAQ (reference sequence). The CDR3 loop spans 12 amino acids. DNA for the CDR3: TGTGCCAGCAGCGCCCCAGGCACTGAAGCTTTCTTT. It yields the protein CASSAPGTEAFF.

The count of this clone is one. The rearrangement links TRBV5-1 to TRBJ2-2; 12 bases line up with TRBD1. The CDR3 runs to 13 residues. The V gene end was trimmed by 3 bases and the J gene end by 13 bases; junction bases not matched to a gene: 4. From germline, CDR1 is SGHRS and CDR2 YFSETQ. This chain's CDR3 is CASSWGQGAGLFF. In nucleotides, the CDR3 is TGCGCCAGCAGCTGGGGACAGGGGGCTGGGCTGTTTTTT.

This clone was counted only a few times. The CDR3 bases are TGTGCCTGGAGCCTTCGGACAGGAGGCAATCAGCCCCAGCATTTT. Its protein is CAWSLRTGGNQPQHF. This chain joins TRBV30 and TRBJ1-5; 7 bases line up with TRBD1. Trimming cost V 3 bases and J 2 bases; bases outside gene matches: 7. The germline V gene encodes CDR1 GTSNPN and CDR2 SVGIG (reference sequence). The CDR3 has 15 amino acids.

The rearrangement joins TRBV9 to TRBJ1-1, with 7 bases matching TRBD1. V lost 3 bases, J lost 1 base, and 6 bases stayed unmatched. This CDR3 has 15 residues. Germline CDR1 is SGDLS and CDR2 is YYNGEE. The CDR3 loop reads CASSGNRGGNTEAFF. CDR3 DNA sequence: TGTGCCAGCAGCGGAAACAGGGGTGGGAACACTGAAGCTTTCTTT.

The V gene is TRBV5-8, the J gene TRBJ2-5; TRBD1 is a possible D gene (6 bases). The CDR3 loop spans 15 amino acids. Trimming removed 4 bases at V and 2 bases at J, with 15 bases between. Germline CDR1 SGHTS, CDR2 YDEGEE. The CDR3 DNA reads TGTGCCAGCAGCGCGAGGACAGAAGCACAAGAGACCCAGTACTTC. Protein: CASSARTEAQETQYF.

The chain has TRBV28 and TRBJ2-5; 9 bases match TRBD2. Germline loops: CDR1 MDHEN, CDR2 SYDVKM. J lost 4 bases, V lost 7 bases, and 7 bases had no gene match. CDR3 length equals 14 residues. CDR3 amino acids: CASNVAGVRETQYF. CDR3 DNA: TGTGCCAGCAACGTAGCGGGAGTGAGAGAGACCCAGTACTTC.